A single T cell receptor beta chain is shown here with its context. It lacks a known antigen. No base qualities exist here, and no much larger clone lies one base off it. Participants were included only if at least one PBMC sample before ART initiation and at least two post-ART samples were available. Treatment was received in the United States of America by all participants with HIV. Before DNA extraction, cryopreserved samples containing 1-10 million PBMC were thawed and washed. At the time of the earliest PBMC sample, participants with HIV were aged between roughly 20 and 55 years. PBMC samples from each participant spanned 1-4 timepoints before ART initiation and 2-8 timepoints after ART initiation, with a median of 7 samples. For every participant, serial HIV viral load, CD4+ T-cell count, ART history and demographic data were obtained. Genomic DNA was extracted from unsorted PBMC with a Qiagen kit on a QIAcube, processed in batches of 12 samples.

The data are from a study of long-term antiretroviral therapy in people with HIV (dated by TCRdb to the early 2020s). Some background on the complete study: The earliest samples were collected about a decade before the 2015 WHO recommendation for immediate ART, when ART was typically delayed until CD4 counts fell. This retrospective serial study examined whether starting ART and sustained HIV suppression were associated with changes in the composition and diversity of the TRB repertoire in peripheral blood. A total of approximately 200 cryopreserved PBMC samples came from a few dozen adults with confirmed HIV infection and were collected serially over a mean of roughly six years (range 1-12). Among the 25 to 30 participants with HIV, over nine were female. No cross-contamination during QIAcube processing was seen in test extractions of a monoclonal T-cell line run alongside 30 to 35 polyclonal samples.

The immunoSEQ hsTCRB v3.0 assay was used at survey level resolution to sequence the TRB variable region. TRB sequencing targeted a depth of about 35,000-55,000 T-cell genomes per sample. An Illumina MiSeq with a v3 150-cycle kit was used to sequence the pooled TRB libraries. In the paper's pipeline: Analysis of repertoires was carried out in R inside a reproducible Nextflow workflow spanning QC, data transformation and analysis. LymphoSeq2, an R package for AIRR-Seq data exploration, was used to implement custom analyses. A few samples yielding fewer than 5000 total TRB sequences were excluded, leaving more than 150 analyzed HIV repertoires. Among the 200 or so HIV repertoires that were kept, around 60 were collected before ART initiation and over 120 were collected after ART initiation. Each repertoire was downsampled to 5000 TRB nucleotide sequences, and summary statistics were averaged across 100 downsampling iterations. The analysis kept only TRB sequences whose CDR3 regions were at least seven amino acids long. Diversity was assessed using a clonality score derived from Shannon entropy and using the Gini coefficient. In the repertoire networks, any two of the top 5000 CDR3 amino acid sequences were connected whenever the two sequences differed by an edit distance of one. GLIPH2 predicted antigen specificity groups and MHC restriction for TRB CDR3 amino acid sequences. To flag known associations with CMV, EBV, HIV or tissue antigens, CDR3 amino acid sequences were compared against VDJdb and McPAS-TCR. Pre-ART, post-ART and control groups were compared with Wilcoxon signed-rank tests and Holm-Bonferroni correction. The source is immuneACCESS, and TCRdb retained only in-frame sequences with V and J called. Part of the clones is not carried over; for the studies checked, unresolved V genes explain less than half of this, and the remainder is unexplained. That table supplies the V and J calls and clone size; D and trimming were determined from the DNA. Here the sample has tens of thousands of clones; 95% occur a single time. The top ten clonotypes cover approximately 2.8% of the sample.

General conclusions and limits of the study: A significant increase in TRB diversity was found to be associated with ART initiation, although TRB diversity was observed to remain significantly below that of transplant donor controls even after long-term ART. Inferences about post-ART repertoire changes were limited because no data were available on ART adherence, viral resistance or therapy changes. Expanded TRB clones identified before ART initiation dominated the repertoire across all time points, though the dominance fluctuated and decreased in many PLHIV after ART. The samples span the years 2004 to 2017, and the ART regimens used at that time may not be as effective as current regimens. Because PBMC availability was limited, only the TCR beta chain was sequenced, with no alpha chain pairing. Compared with controls, HIV repertoires had narrower CDR3 length ranges, and the network structure pointed to an antigen-experienced repertoire that shifted only slightly toward naive after ART. Because pre-ART samples had limited cell numbers, profiling was done on unsorted PBMC rather than on sorted CD4+ and CD8+ T cells.

The CDR3 starts with the cysteine, ends with the phenylalanine, and has 15 residues. Of all the DNA, just the CDR3 is kept, 45 bases in frame from base 1. The germline V gene gives CDR1 as SGHRS and CDR2 as YFSETQ. Between the V and J ends, shortened by 0 bases and 3 bases respectively, the junction contains 10 bases. The sample here was unsorted PBMCs, taken 5.3 years after starting antiretroviral therapy. This TCR was recovered from a man in his forties or fifties with HIV. The rearranged chain carries TRBV5-1 and TRBJ1-5; possibly the D gene is TRBD1, per 6 matching bases. The CDR3 amino acid sequence is: CASSLEGGFNQPQHF. The DNA reads TGCGCCAGCAGCTTGGAGGGGGGCTTCAATCAGCCCCAGCATTTT.